A selection of T cell receptor beta chains follows, all from one sample in a study of T-cell memory formation after mild COVID-19. TCRdb reprocessed the 5' RACE reads with MiXCR, giving one entry per CDR3 protein. Here the sample spans approximately 410,000 distinct CDR3 sequences, 20% to 30% being singletons. Sequencing was performed on PBMCs or a T cell subset sorted from them (not recorded which). The receptors derive from an adult woman who had mild COVID-19 (a few samples of this study predate the infection). Cell type and time point are not known. Both conserved end residues are part of each CDR3. D genes are given only for firm matches. Only part of the rows carry a size: once, few, many, or a class if the clone is expanded.

J | size | D | V | CDR3 | DNA
TRBJ2-7 | . | TRBD1 | TRBV20-1 | CSARDPGQGKGEQYF | TGCAGTGCTAGAGATCCGGGACAGGGTAAGGGGGAGCAGTACTTC
TRBJ2-3 | . | TRBD2 | TRBV9 | CASSQSGGARDTQYF | TGTGCCAGCAGCCAGAGCGGGGGGGCTAGAGATACGCAGTATTTT
TRBJ1-6 | . | . | TRBV18 | CASSASGTLGSYNSPLHF | TGTGCCAGCTCAGCCTCCGGGACATTGGGCTCCTATAATTCACCCCTCCACTTT
TRBJ1-6 | few | TRBD1 | TRBV20-1 | CSARDYGLYRGGSSYNSPLHF | TGCAGTGCTAGAGATTATGGCCTTTACAGGGGTGGGAGCTCCTATAATTCACCCCTCCACTTT
TRBJ2-5 | . | . | TRBV18 | CASSPLPGTRTEETQYF | TGTGCCAGCTCACCTCTTCCGGGAACAAGGACAGAAGAGACCCAGTACTTC
TRBJ2-7 | once | TRBD1 | TRBV12-3/TRBV12-4 | CASSPRDRELYEQYF | TGTGCCAGCAGTCCGCGGGACAGGGAGTTGTACGAGCAGTACTTC
TRBJ1-1 | . | . | TRBV20-1 | CSARDLRGDPTEAFF | TGCAGTGCTAGAGATCTACGGGGGGACCCCACTGAAGCTTTCTTT
TRBJ2-7 | few | . | TRBV6-5 | CASSFDRYYEQYF | TGTGCCAGCAGTTTCGACCGGTACTACGAGCAGTACTTC
TRBJ2-7 | few | . | TRBV7-9 | CASSLTLGRDYEQYF | TGTGCCAGCAGCTTAACCCTGGGCAGAGACTACGAGCAGTACTTC
TRBJ2-1 | few | TRBD2 | TRBV7-3 | CASSLIAGEVDEQFF | TGTGCCAGCAGCTTAATAGCGGGAGAAGTGGATGAGCAGTTCTTC
TRBJ2-7 | few | . | TRBV6-5 | CASSPRGAPDYEQYF | TGTGCCAGCAGCCCTAGGGGGGCGCCTGACTACGAGCAGTACTTC
TRBJ2-2 | . | . | TRBV20-1 | CSAIGRTNTGELFF | TGCAGTGCGATAGGACGTACGAACACCGGGGAGCTGTTTTTT
TRBJ2-3 | . | . | TRBV9 | CASSVAWADTQYF | TGTGCCAGCAGCGTAGCCTGGGCAGATACGCAGTATTTT
TRBJ2-7 | . | TRBD1 | TRBV10-3 | CATVTGTGRIHEQYF | TGTGCCACCGTAACCGGGACAGGGAGAATCCACGAGCAGTACTTC
TRBJ1-1 | few | . | TRBV7-9 | CASSSTRVNTEAFF | TGTGCCAGCAGCTCCACCAGGGTGAACACTGAAGCTTTCTTT
TRBJ2-1 | . | TRBD1 | TRBV7-1 | CASSSLRTGDRNEQFF | TGTGCCAGCAGTTCTTTGAGGACAGGGGATAGGAATGAGCAGTTCTTC
TRBJ1-3 | many | . | TRBV7-9 | CASSSSVLSGNTIYF | TGTGCCAGCAGCTCCTCAGTACTCTCTGGAAACACCATATATTTT
TRBJ2-7 | . | . | TRBV18 | CASSPGRGVIYEQYF | TGTGCCAGCTCACCAGGCAGGGGGGTCATCTACGAGCAGTACTTC
TRBJ2-1 | . | TRBD2 | TRBV10-3 | CATWTTSGSKEQFF | TGTGCCACCTGGACGACTAGCGGGAGTAAGGAGCAGTTCTTC
TRBJ2-5 | . | TRBD2 | TRBV29-1 | CSAGGGPYETQYF | TGCAGCGCCGGGGGGGGGCCTTACGAGACCCAGTACTTC
TRBJ2-7 | few | . | TRBV4-2 | CASSQDHRTGEQYF | TGTGCCAGCAGCCAAGATCACCGGACGGGGGAGCAGTACTTC
TRBJ2-7 | few | . | TRBV29-1 | CSVAGGDAAYEQYF | TGCAGCGTAGCAGGCGGGGATGCGGCCTACGAGCAGTACTTC
TRBJ1-2 | few | TRBD1 | TRBV2 | CATRTGHGYTF | TGTGCCACCCGGACAGGGCATGGCTACACCTTC
TRBJ2-1 | many | TRBD2 | TRBV5-1 | CASSLAKLAGGMVDEQFF | TGCGCCAGCAGCTTGGCCAAGTTAGCGGGGGGCATGGTAGATGAGCAGTTCTTC
TRBJ1-4 | . | . | TRBV30 | CAWTRHNEKLFF | TGTGCCTGGACCAGGCATAATGAAAAACTGTTTTTT
TRBJ2-1 | . | . | TRBV5-8 | CASSLDPANNEQFF | TGTGCCAGCAGCTTGGACCCGGCTAACAATGAGCAGTTCTTC